The table lists the clone carrying this T cell receptor beta chain with many counts. V was pared by 4 bases and J by 10 bases, with 3 bases of the junction left unmatched. There are 11 residues in the CDR3. TCRdb re-called the 5' RACE reads through MiXCR, storing one row per CDR3 protein. The sample contains tens of thousands of distinct CDR3 sequences, over 15% of which appear only once. The source of the sample is a study of neurological immune-mediated disorders. The chain carries TRBV12-3 or TRBV12-4 and TRBJ1-2; 7 positions agree with TRBD1. Sequenced input: PBMCs. The clonotype originates from a woman aged 35 to 49 in good health. The CDR3 coding sequence is TGTGCCAGCAGTTCGACAGGGAACTACACCTTC. Residues: CASSSTGNYTF.